This TCR beta chain stems from a study of cytomegalovirus exposure and HLA in healthy donors. Study-level results: In a later analysis, TCR beta V- and J-gene trimming was associated with a missense DCLRE1C variant.

As regards this clone: Its target is not known.

The PCR had 60 Vbeta and 13 Jbeta primers. Here immunoSEQ multiplex PCR was the method, and the copy in TCRdb shows in-frame clones only, minus some. The sample yields some 100,000 clones, approximately 68% seen once. After removal of 2 bases from V and 9 bases from J, the junction contained 5 bases not matched to a gene. This CDR3 is built from 12 residues. In germline, CDR1 is GTSNPN, CDR2 SVGIG (reference sequence). This TCR came from a woman aged 18-29 years in good health and CMV-seropositive. V gene TRBV30 combines with J gene TRBJ1-2, with TRBD1 matching over 8 bases. Sequenced: PBMCs. The CDR3 bases are TGTGCCTGGAGTCAGGGGGCCGTGAGCTACACCTTC. This codes for CAWSQGAVSYTF.